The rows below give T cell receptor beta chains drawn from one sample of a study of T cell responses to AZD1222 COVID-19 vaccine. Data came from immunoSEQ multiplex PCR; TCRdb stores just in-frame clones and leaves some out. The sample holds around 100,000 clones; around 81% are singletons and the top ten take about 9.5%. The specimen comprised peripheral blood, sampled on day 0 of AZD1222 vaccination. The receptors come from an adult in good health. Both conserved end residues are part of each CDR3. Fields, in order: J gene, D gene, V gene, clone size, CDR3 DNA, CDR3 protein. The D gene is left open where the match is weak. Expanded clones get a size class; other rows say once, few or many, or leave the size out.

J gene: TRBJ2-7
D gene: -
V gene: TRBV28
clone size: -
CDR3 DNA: TGTGCCAGCAGCCGGGGACACACGAGCTCCTACGAGCAGTACTTC
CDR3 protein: CASSRGHTSSYEQYF

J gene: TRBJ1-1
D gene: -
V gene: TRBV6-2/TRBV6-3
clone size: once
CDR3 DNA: TGTGCCAGCAGTCCACCGATTGAGTTTGCCCCTGAAGCTTTCTTT
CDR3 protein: CASSPPIEFAPEAFF

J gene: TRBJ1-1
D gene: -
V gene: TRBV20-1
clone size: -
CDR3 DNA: TGCAGTGCTAGTGACACGATGAACACTGAAGCTTTCTTT
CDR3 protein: CSASDTMNTEAFF

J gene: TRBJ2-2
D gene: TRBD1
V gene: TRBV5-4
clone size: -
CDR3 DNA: TGTGCCAGCAGCTTGGGCCGACAGGGGTCTGGGGGGGAGCTGTTTTTT
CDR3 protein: CASSLGRQGSGGELFF

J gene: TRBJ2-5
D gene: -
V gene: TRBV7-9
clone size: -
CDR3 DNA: TGTGCCAGCAGCTTCGGTGAGACCCAGTACTTC
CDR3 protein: CASSFGETQYF

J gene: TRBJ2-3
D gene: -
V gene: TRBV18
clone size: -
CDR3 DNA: TGTGCCAGCTCACCACTGGGGGGGGCAACCACAGATACGCAGTATTTT
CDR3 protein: CASSPLGGATTDTQYF

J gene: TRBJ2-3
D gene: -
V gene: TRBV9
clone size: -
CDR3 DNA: TGTGCCAGCAGCTTTAGAGGAGTGCCTAGCACAGATACGCAGTATTTT
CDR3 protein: CASSFRGVPSTDTQYF

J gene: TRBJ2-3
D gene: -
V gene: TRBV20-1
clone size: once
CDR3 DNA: TGCAGTGCTAGAGTTCATGGTACGCAGTATTTT
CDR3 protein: CSARVHGTQYF

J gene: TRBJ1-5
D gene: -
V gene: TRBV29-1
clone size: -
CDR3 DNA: TGCAGCGTCCGGATGGGGGGGCTTTACCAGCCCCAGCATTTT
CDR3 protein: CSVRMGGLYQPQHF

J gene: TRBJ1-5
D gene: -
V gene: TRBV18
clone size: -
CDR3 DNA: TGTGCCAGCTCACCAACGGAGGGGGTGCAGCCCCAGCATTTT
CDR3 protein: CASSPTEGVQPQHF

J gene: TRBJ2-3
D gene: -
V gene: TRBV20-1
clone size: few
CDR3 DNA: TGCAGTGCTAGTTCATGGGAGGCCGGGACAGATACGCAGTATTTT
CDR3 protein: CSASSWEAGTDTQYF

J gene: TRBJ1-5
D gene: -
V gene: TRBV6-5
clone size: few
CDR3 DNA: TGTGCCAGCAGACCTCAGCGGGATCAGCCCCAGCATTTT
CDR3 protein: CASRPQRDQPQHF

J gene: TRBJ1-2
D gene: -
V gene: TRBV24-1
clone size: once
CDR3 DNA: TGTGCCACCAGTCCCCAGGGGATGGACTATGGCTACACCTTC
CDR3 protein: CATSPQGMDYGYTF

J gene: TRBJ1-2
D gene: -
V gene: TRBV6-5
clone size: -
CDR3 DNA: TGTGCCAGCAGTCCGACAGGAGTTAATTTTGGCTACACCTTC
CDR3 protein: CASSPTGVNFGYTF

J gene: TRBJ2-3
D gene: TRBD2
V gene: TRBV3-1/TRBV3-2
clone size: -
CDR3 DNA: TGTGCCAGCAGCCAAGATCTGGTGGCGGGGGACACAGATACGCAGTATTTT
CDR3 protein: CASSQDLVAGDTDTQYF

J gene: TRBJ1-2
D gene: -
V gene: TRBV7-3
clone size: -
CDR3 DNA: TGTGCCAGCAGCTTAGCATTGGGGGCTGACTATGGCTACACCTTC
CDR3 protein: CASSLALGADYGYTF

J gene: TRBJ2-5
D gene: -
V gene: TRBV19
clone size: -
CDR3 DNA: TGTGCCAGTAGTCAACAGGCGAACCAAGAGACCCAGTACTTC
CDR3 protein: CASSQQANQETQYF

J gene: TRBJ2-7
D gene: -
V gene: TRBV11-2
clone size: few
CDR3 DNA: TGTGCCAGCAGCTTTGACAGGTTCAGTGGCGAGCAGTACTTC
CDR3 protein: CASSFDRFSGEQYF

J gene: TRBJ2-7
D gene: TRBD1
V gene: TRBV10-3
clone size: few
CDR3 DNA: TGTGCCACCACCTTCGACAGGGGCGAGCAGTACTTC
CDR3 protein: CATTFDRGEQYF

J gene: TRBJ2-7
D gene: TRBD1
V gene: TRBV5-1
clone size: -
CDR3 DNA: TGCGCCAGCAGCTTGGGGCAGGGGGCCGAGCAGTACTTC
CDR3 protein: CASSLGQGAEQYF

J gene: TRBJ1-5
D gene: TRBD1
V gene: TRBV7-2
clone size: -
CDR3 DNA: TGTGCCAGCAGCAGGGACAGCCCAAATCAGCCCCAGCATTTT
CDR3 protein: CASSRDSPNQPQHF

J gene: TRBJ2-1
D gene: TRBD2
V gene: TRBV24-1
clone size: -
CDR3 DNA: TGTGCCACCAGTGAGGCTAGCGGGAGTTACAATGAGCAGTTCTTC
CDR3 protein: CATSEASGSYNEQFF

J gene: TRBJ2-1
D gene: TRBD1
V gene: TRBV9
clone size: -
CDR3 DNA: TGTGCCAGCAGCCTACAGACCGGGACAGGGAGCTACAATGAGCAGTTCTTC
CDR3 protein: CASSLQTGTGSYNEQFF

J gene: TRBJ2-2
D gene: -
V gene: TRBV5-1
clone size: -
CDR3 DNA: TGCGCCAGCAGCCGGGACACCCACGTAACCGGGGAGCTGTTTTTT
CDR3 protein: CASSRDTHVTGELFF

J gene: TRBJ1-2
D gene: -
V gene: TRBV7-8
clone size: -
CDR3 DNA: TGTGCCAGCAGCCCTCTACGGGGTGAGGAAGGCTACACCTTC
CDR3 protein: CASSPLRGEEGYTF

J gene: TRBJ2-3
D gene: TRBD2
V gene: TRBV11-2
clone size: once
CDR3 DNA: TGTGCCAGCAGCACTACTAGCGACCTCACAGATACGCAGTATTTT
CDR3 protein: CASSTTSDLTDTQYF

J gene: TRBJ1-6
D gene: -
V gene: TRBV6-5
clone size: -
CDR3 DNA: TGTGCCAGCAGTACCGGGACACGATATAATTCACCCCTCCACTTT
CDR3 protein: CASSTGTRYNSPLHF

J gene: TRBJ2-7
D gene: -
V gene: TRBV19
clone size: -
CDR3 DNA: TGTGCCAGTAGTATAGAGTGGTTATACGAGCAGTACTTC
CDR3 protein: CASSIEWLYEQYF

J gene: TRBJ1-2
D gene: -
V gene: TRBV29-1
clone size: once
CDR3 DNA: TGCAGCGTTGAGTGGGGGGGCTATGGCTACACCTTC
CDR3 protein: CSVEWGGYGYTF

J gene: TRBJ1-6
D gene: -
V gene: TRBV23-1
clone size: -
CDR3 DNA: TGCGCCAGCAGTCACGAGAGGGGACGAAATTCACCCCTCCACTTT
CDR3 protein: CASSHERGRNSPLHF

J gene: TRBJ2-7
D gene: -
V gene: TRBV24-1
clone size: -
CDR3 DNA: TGTGCCACCAGTGACCCCCGGGTCCCCTACGAGCAGTACTTC
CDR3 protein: CATSDPRVPYEQYF

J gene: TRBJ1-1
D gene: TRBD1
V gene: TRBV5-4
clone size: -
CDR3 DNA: TGTGCCAGCAGACCCGGGACAGGGGGCTGGTCGACTGAAGCTTTCTTT
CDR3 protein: CASRPGTGGWSTEAFF

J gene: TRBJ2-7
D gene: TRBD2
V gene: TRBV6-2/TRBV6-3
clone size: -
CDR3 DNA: TGTGCCAGCAGTCTCGGGACTAACGAGCAGTACTTC
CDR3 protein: CASSLGTNEQYF

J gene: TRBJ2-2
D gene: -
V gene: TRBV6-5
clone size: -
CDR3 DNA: TGTGCCAGCGCAGTAAGGAACACCGGGGAGCTGTTTTTT
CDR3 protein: CASAVRNTGELFF

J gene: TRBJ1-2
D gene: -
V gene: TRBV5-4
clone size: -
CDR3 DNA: TGTGCCAGCACCAGTATAGGAGGGGTGGTTTATGGCTACACCTTC
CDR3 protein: CASTSIGGVVYGYTF

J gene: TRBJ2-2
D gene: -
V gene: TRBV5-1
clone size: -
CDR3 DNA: TGCGCCAGCAGCGCGACACAGCTAGCCGGGGAGCTGTTTTTT
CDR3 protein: CASSATQLAGELFF

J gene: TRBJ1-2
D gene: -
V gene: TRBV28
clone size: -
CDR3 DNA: TGTGCCAGCAGTACCATGGGACTGATGAACTATGGCTACACCTTC
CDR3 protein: CASSTMGLMNYGYTF

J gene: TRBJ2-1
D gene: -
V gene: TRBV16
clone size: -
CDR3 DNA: TGTGCCAGCAGGGCACAGGAAAAGCAGTTCTTC
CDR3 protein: CASRAQEKQFF

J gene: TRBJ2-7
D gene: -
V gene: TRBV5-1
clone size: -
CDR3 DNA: TGCGCCAGCAGCTTGGGAGGGGCGTTATCCTACGAGCAGTACTTC
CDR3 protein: CASSLGGALSYEQYF

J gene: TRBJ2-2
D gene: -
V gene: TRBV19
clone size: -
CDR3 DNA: TGTGCCAGTAGTATCCAGGGTTCCCGGGAGCTGTTTTTT
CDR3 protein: CASSIQGSRELFF

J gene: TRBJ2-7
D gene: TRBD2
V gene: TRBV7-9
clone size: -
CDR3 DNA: TGTGCCAGCAGGTCGCCGGGAGGGGCCCTTGACGAGCAGTACTTC
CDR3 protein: CASRSPGGALDEQYF

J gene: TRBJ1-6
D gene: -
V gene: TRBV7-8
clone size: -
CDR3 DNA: TGTGCCAGCAGCTTAGATCGGGCAGCTCCATATTCACCCCTCCACTTT
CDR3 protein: CASSLDRAAPYSPLHF

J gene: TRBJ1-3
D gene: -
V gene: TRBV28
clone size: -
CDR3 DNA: TGTGCCAGCAGTTCGCCAGAGGGGTACTCTGGAAACACCATATATTTT
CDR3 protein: CASSSPEGYSGNTIYF

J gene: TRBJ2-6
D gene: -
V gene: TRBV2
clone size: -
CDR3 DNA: TGTGCCAGCAGTGAGCGAGGGCTCGCTGGGGCCAACGTCCTGACTTTC
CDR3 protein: CASSERGLAGANVLTF

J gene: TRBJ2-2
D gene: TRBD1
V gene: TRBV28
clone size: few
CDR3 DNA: TGTGCCAGCAGCTCGGTCAGGGGGCTCACCGGGGAGCTGTTTTTT
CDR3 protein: CASSSVRGLTGELFF

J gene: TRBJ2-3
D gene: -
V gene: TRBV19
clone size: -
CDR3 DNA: TGTGCCAGTAGTATCGCTACGGGGCGGTCAGATACGCAGTATTTT
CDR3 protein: CASSIATGRSDTQYF

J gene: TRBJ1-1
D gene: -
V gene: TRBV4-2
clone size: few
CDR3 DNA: TGTGCCAGCAGCCAAGAATGGGTGGCTGAAGCTTTCTTT
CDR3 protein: CASSQEWVAEAFF

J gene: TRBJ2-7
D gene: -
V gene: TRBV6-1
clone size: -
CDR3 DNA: TGTGCCAGCAGTGAAGTATGGCAGCGATCCTACGAGCAGTACTTC
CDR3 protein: CASSEVWQRSYEQYF

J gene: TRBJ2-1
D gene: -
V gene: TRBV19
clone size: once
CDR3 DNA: TGTGCCAGTAGCCCGGACCACTACAATGAGCAGTTCTTC
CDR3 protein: CASSPDHYNEQFF

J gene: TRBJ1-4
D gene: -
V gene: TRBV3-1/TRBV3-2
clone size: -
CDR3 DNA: TGTGCCAGCAGCCAAGGGTCGACGGGGGAAAAACTGTTTTTT
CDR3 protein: CASSQGSTGEKLFF

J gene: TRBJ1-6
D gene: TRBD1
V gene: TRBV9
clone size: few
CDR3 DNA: TGTGCCAGCAGCGTAGGAGACAGGGACCATTCACCCCTCCACTTT
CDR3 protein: CASSVGDRDHSPLHF

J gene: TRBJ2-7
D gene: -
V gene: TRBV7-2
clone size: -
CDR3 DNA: TGTGCCAGCAGCTCCCAAGAGGGAAGCGAGCAGTACTTC
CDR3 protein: CASSSQEGSEQYF

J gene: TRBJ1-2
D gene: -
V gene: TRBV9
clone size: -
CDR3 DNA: TGTGCCAGCAGCGCGTGGGACCGCGGTTTTAACTATGGCTACACCTTC
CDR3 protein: CASSAWDRGFNYGYTF

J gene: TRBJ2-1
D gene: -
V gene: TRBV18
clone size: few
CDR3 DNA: TGTGCCAGCTCACCGGAGTCGTGGGTCTACAATGAGCAGTTCTTC
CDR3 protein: CASSPESWVYNEQFF

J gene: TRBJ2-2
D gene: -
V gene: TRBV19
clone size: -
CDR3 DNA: TGTGCCAGTAGATCGCGCCCCGGGGAGCTGTTTTTT
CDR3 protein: CASRSRPGELFF